One sample yielded the 20 T cell receptor beta chains listed below, sequenced in a study of patients and donors after allogeneic stem cell transplantation. From the RT-PCR reads, TCRdb called clonotypes with MiXCR, one entry per CDR3 protein. In the table there are fewer than 250,000 distinct CDR3 sequences, roughly 14% of which are singletons. The sequenced sample was blood, either unsorted or a sorted T cell fraction (not recorded which). Receptors originate from a human donor who was either an allogeneic HSCT recipient or a stem cell or donor lymphocyte infusion donor (not recorded which). It is not recorded whose cells these are; they may come from a transplant donor.

This clonotype was seen a few times. The chain employs TRBV3-1 and TRBJ2-3; D assignment may be TRBD1 or TRBD2 (5 bases each). Germline assignment: CDR1 LGHDT and CDR2 YNNKEL (reference sequence). CDR3 length equals 16 residues. Between the trimmed V and J ends, which lost 1 base and 5 bases, there was a span of 16 bases. The CDR3 sequence is CASSQAGTSPKDTQYF. The CDR3 DNA is TGTGCCAGCAGCCAAGCCGGGACGAGTCCCAAAGATACGCAGTATTTT.

This clonotype was detected many times. The chain recombines TRBV4-1 with TRBJ1-2, with TRBD1 matching 8 bases. CDR3 length: 13 residues. With V trimmed by 4 bases and J by 5 bases, 3 bases remained unmatched. The germline V gene encodes CDR1 MGHRA and CDR2 YSYEKL. The CDR3 region has the DNA TGCGCCAGCAGCCCGGGGGACAGGTATGGCTACACCTTC. Residues: CASSPGDRYGYTF.

In its sample, this clonotype was seen many times. V and J are TRBV9 and TRBJ2-7; 7 bases are a match to TRBD1. Germline assignment: CDR1 SGDLS and CDR2 YYNGEE. The CDR3 is 14 amino acids. The trim removed 3 bases at V and 6 bases at J, leaving 9 bases unmatched. The CDR3 sequence is CASSEDRVRREQYF. CDR3 in DNA: TGTGCCAGCAGCGAAGACAGGGTTCGGCGCGAGCAGTACTTC.

This clonotype occurred a few times. The chain employs TRBV20-1 and TRBJ2-7; 12 nucleotides agree with TRBD2. In germline, CDR1 is DFQATT, CDR2 SNEGSKA (reference sequence). V was clipped by 5 bases and J by 6 bases; unmatched bases: 8. The CDR3 length is 14 residues. This CDR3 is CSAPTTSGSFEQYF. The CDR3 DNA follows: TGCAGTGCTCCAACGACTAGCGGGAGTTTCGAGCAGTACTTC.

The rearrangement joins TRBV7-9 to TRBJ2-7, with D unclear. Germline V gene sequence: CDR1 SEHNR, CDR2 FQNEAQ (reference sequence). This CDR3 spans 15 amino acids. V lost 5 bases, J lost 0 bases, and 14 bases lay in between. The CDR3 bases are TGTGCCAGCAGCCCAGGCGGACGCTCCTCCTACGAGCAGTACTTC. Its translation: CASSPGGRSSYEQYF. Full variable domain (rest looked up from reference TRBV7-9 and TRBJ2-7): DTGVSQNPRHKITKRGQNVTFRCDPISEHNRLYWYRQTLGQGPEFLTYFQNEAQLEKSRLLSDRFSAERPKGSFSTLEIQRTEQGDSAMYLCASSPGGRSSYEQYFGPGTRLTVT.

This clonotype was seen a handful of times. The V gene is TRBV25-1, the J gene TRBJ1-5; no definite D call. Trimming removed 6 bases from V and 0 bases from J, with 12 bases in between. CDR3 length equals 15 residues. Germline CDR1 is MGHDK and CDR2 is SYGVNS. CDR3 residues: CASSPRGDSNQPQHF. Here the CDR3 DNA reads TGTGCCAGCAGCCCTCGGGGAGATAGCAATCAGCCCCAGCATTTT.

The V call is TRBV12-3 or TRBV12-4, the J call TRBJ1-4; 9 nucleotides match TRBD1. The CDR3 consists of 16 residues. The junction had 8 bases not matched to a gene; V was cut back by 6 bases and J by 3 bases. CDR3 bases: TGTGCCAGCAGCTCCAACAGGGGGCTTGCTAATGAAAAACTGTTTTTT. Amino acids: CASSSNRGLANEKLFF.

This clonotype occurred a few times. J is TRBJ2-3 and V is TRBV3-1, with 8 positions matching TRBD2. V trimming: 4 bases; J trimming: 4 bases; junction bases outside the gene matches: 16. Per germline, CDR1 LGHDT and CDR2 YNNKEL (reference sequence). CDR3 length: 18 residues. DNA of the CDR3: TGTGCCAGCAGCCCGACGGGTTTTGGAGCGGGAGAGTCAGATACGCAGTATTTT. This translates into CASSPTGFGAGESDTQYF.

This clonotype was counted many times. This chain uses TRBV5-1 with TRBJ2-1, with 9 bases lining up with TRBD2. The junction had 5 bases not matched to a gene; V was cut back by 5 bases and J by 2 bases. This CDR3 comprises 15 residues. Germline V gene lookup returns CDR1 SGHRS and CDR2 YFSETQ. The CDR3 coding sequence is TGCGCCAGCAGACCCCTAGCGGGGACCTACAATGAGCAGTTCTTC. Amino acid sequence: CASRPLAGTYNEQFF.

Worth noting for this clonotype: A much larger clone sits a single nucleotide away, making a read error possible. The rearrangement joins TRBV19 to TRBJ2-1; tentative D call: TRBD1 (7 bases). Matching the DNA end better, TRBJ2-7 makes the J call doubtful. This CDR3 has 15 amino acids. Germline assignment: CDR1 LNHDA and CDR2 SQIVND (reference sequence). CDR3 residues: CASSPGGTSYNEQYF. The CDR3 nucleotides read TGTGCCAGTAGTCCAGGGGGGACCTCCTACAATGAGCAGTACTTC.

This clonotype was observed a handful of times. The V gene is TRBV12-3 or TRBV12-4, the J gene TRBJ1-4; D not certain. V shed 1 base and J shed 0 bases, with 9 bases lying between them. This CDR3 is built from 16 residues. The CDR3 loop reads CASSLDPGATNEKLFF. The DNA for the CDR3 is TGTGCCAGCAGTTTAGATCCAGGTGCAACTAATGAAAAACTGTTTTTT.

This clonotype has ten or more counts. The V call is TRBV7-9, the J call TRBJ2-3; 7 bases match TRBD2. Germline lookup yields CDR1 SEHNR and CDR2 FQNEAQ (reference sequence). The CDR3 is 14 residues long. Trimming took 1 base from V and 3 from J; bases not matched to a gene: 1. The CDR3 bases are TGTGCCAGCAGCTTAGGGACTAGAACAGATACGCAGTATTTT. Its protein product is CASSLGTRTDTQYF.

This clonotype was detected ten times or more. J is TRBJ1-2 and V is TRBV2; D not resolved. The ends were cut back, 2 bases at V and 8 bases at J, with 9 bases in the middle. Germline CDR1 is SNHLY and CDR2 is FYNNEI. CDR3 length: 12 residues. CDR3 DNA: TGTGCCAGCAGTGAACGGGGTTCCGGCTACACCTTC. It yields the protein CASSERGSGYTF.

Only a few counts were recorded for this clonotype. The J gene is TRBJ2-7, the V gene TRBV7-3, with D hard to call. From germline, CDR1 is SGHTA and CDR2 FQGTGA. V lost 0 bases, J lost 6 bases, and 9 bases lay in between. The CDR3 sequence is 13 residues long. CDR3 sequence reads: CASSLTASSEQYF. In nucleotides, the CDR3 is TGTGCCAGCAGCTTAACGGCCAGCTCCGAGCAGTACTTC.

There are a few counts of this clonotype. J is TRBJ1-2 and V is TRBV3-1, with D perhaps matching TRBD1 (5 bases). Germline V lookup: CDR1 LGHDT, CDR2 YNNKEL (reference sequence). The CDR3 is 18 amino acids. The V gene lost 1 base and the J gene lost 0 bases, with 18 bases spanning the gap. CDR3 DNA sequence: TGTGCCAGCAGCCAAGGCCCAACCCGACAGCTCTCTAACTATGGCTACACCTTC. Its protein product is CASSQGPTRQLSNYGYTF.

The V call is TRBV20-1, the J call TRBJ1-1, with unresolved D. CDR3 length equals 13 residues. V lost 1 base and J lost 6, with 12 bases in between. From germline, CDR1 is DFQATT and CDR2 SNEGSKA (reference sequence). This chain's CDR3 is CSARVGSYAEAFF. The CDR3 nucleotides are TGCAGTGCTAGAGTGGGCAGTTACGCTGAAGCTTTCTTT.

The table lists this clonotype with many counts. The chain employs TRBV10-3 and TRBJ2-7; 11 bases agree with TRBD2. The CDR3 consists of 14 residues. CDR1 and CDR2 (germline): ENHRY, SYGVKD. V dropped 10 bases and J dropped 7; count of bases not matched to a gene: 12. The CDR3 spells CATLSGGATGEQYF. For the CDR3, the DNA is TGTGCCACCCTTAGCGGGGGGGCAACGGGAGAGCAGTACTTC.

This clonotype was counted many times. The V call is TRBV7-9, the J call TRBJ2-1; D may be TRBD2 (5 bases). The CDR3 is 14 amino acids. V was cut by 1 base and J by 9 bases, with 13 bases left in between. Looked up from germline, CDR1 is SEHNR and CDR2 is FQNEAQ (reference sequence). CDR3 nucleotides: TGTGCCAGCAGCTTAGGCGGGTGGGCCGGTGAGCAGTTCTTC. The encoded protein is CASSLGGWAGEQFF.

The rearrangement joins TRBV30 to TRBJ1-5; 10 bases line up with TRBD1. With 3 bases clipped from V and 4 bases from J, the junction kept 3 bases outside the gene matches. The germline V gene encodes CDR1 GTSNPN and CDR2 SVGIG (reference sequence). The CDR3 sequence is 14 residues long. CDR3 DNA: TGTGCCTGGAGCTCGGGACAGGGGAATCAGCCCCAGCATTTT. This codes for CAWSSGQGNQPQHF. Full variable domain (remainder filled in from reference TRBV30 and TRBJ1-5): SQTIHQWPATLVQPVGSPLSLECTVEGTSNPNLYWYRQAAGRGLQLLFYSVGIGQISSEVPQNLSASRPQDRQFILSSKKLLLSDSGFYLCAWSSGQGNQPQHFGDGTRLSIL.

About this clonotype itself: One end of the junction fails to match germline, which may point to a read error. The rearrangement uses TRBV7-7 and TRBJ2-1; D not resolved. This CDR3 contains 13 residues. The V gene's germline CDR1 is SSHAT and CDR2 FNYEAQ (reference sequence). The CDR3 is CASSQDPRDEQFF. DNA of the CDR3: TGTGCTAGCAGCCAGGACCCAAGGGATGAGCAGTTCTTC.